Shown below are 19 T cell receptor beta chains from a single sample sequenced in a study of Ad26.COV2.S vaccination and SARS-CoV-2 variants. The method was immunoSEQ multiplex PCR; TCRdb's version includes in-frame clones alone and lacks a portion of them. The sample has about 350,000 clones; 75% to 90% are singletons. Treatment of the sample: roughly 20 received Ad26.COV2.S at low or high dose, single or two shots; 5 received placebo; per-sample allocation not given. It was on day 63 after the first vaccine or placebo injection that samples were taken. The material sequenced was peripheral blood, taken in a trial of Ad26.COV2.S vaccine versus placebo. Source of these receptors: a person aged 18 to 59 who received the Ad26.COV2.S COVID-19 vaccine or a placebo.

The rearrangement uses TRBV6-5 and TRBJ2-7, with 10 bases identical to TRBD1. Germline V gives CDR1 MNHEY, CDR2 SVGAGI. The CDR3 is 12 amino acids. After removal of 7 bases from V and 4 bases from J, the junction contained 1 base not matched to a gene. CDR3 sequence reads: CASKGQGYEQYF. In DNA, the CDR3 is TGTGCCAGCAAGGGACAGGGGTACGAGCAGTACTTC.

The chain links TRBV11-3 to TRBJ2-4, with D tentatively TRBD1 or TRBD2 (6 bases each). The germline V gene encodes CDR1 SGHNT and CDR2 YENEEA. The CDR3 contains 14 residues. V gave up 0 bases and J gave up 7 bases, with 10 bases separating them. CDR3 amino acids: CASSLEGGCNIQYF. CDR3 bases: TGTGCCAGCAGCTTAGAAGGGGGGTGCAACATTCAGTACTTC.

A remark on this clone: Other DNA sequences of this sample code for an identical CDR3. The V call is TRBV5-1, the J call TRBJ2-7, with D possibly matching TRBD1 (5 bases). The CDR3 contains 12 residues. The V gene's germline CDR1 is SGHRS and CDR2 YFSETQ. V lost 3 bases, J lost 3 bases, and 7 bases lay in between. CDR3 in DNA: TGCGCCAGCAGCTCCCAGGGCTACGAGCAGTACTTC. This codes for CASSSQGYEQYF.

Here the CDR3 DNA reads TGTGCCAGCAGCCCAAAACGTGCGGGACTAGCGTATGAGCAGTTCTTC. Translating gives CASSPKRAGLAYEQFF. The chain carries TRBV7-2 and TRBJ2-1; 10 nucleotides match TRBD2. Germline V gene lookup returns CDR1 SGHTA and CDR2 FQGNSA. This CDR3 is built from 16 residues. V lost 5 bases, J lost 8 bases, and 12 bases stayed unmatched.

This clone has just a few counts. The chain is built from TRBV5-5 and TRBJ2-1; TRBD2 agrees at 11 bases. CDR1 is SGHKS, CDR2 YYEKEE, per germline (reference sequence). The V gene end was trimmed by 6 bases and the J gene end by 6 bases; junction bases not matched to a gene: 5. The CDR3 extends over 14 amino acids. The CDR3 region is CASKLAGGLNEQFF. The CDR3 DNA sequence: TGTGCCAGCAAGCTAGCGGGAGGACTCAATGAGCAGTTCTTC.

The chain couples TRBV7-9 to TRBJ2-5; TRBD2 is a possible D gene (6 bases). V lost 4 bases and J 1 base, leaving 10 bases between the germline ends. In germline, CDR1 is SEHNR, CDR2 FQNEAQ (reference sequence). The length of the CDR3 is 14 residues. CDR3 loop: CASSWGLSQETQYF. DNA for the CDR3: TGTGCCAGCAGCTGGGGACTCTCCCAAGAGACCCAGTACTTC. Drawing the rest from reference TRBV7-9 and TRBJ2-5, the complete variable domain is DTGVSQNPRHKITKRGQNVTFRCDPISEHNRLYWYRQTLGQGPEFLTYFQNEAQLEKSRLLSDRFSAERPKGSFSTLEIQRTEQGDSAMYLCASSWGLSQETQYFGPGTRLLVL.

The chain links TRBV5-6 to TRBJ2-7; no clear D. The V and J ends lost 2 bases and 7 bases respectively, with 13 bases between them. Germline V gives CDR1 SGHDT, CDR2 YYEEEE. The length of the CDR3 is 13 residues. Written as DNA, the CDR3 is TGTGCCAGCAGCTTCAGTGGGCTCCAAGAGCAGTACTTC. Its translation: CASSFSGLQEQYF.

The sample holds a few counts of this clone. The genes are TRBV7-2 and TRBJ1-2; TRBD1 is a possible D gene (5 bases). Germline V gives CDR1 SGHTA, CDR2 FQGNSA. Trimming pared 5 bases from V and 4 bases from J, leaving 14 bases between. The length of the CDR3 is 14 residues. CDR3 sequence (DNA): TGTGCCAGCAGCCCAGGGAGAACCCTCTATGGCTACACCTTC. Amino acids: CASSPGRTLYGYTF.

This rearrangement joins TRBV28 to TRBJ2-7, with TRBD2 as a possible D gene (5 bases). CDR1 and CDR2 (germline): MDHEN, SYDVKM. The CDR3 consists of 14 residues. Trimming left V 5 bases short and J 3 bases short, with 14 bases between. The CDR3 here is CASSAPRALYEQYF. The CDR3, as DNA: TGTGCCAGCAGTGCCCCGCGGGCCCTCTACGAGCAGTACTTC.

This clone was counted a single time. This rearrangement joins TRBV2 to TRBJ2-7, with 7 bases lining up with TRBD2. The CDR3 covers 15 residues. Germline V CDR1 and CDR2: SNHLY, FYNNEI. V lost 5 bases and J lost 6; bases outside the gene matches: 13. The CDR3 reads CASSYTRAGPTEQYF. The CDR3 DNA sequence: TGTGCCAGCAGTTATACTCGAGCGGGGCCCACCGAGCAGTACTTC.

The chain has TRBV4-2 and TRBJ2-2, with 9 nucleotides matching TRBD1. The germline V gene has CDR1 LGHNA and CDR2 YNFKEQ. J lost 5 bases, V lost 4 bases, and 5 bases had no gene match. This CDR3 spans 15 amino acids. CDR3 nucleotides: TGTGCCAGCAGCCGCGGACAGGGGAGGACCGGGGAGCTGTTTTTT. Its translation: CASSRGQGRTGELFF.

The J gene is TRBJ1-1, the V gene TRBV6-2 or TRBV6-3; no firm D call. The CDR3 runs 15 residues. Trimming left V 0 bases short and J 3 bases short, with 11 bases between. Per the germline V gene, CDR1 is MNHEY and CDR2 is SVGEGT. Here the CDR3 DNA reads TGTGCCAGCAGTTACTCAGAAGCAGTGGACACTGAAGCTTTCTTT. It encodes CASSYSEAVDTEAFF.

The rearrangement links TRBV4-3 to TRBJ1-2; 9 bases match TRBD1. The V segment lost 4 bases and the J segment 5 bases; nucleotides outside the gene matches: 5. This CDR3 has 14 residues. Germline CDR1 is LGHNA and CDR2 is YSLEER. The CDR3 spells CASSPRDREYGYTF. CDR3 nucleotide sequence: TGCGCCAGCAGCCCGAGGGACAGGGAGTATGGCTACACCTTC.

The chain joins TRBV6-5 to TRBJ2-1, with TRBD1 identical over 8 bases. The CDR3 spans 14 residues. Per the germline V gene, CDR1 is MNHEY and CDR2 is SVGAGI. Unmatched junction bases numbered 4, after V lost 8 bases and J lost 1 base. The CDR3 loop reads CASGRTGSYNEQFF. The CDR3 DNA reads TGTGCCAGCGGGCGGACAGGGTCCTACAATGAGCAGTTCTTC.

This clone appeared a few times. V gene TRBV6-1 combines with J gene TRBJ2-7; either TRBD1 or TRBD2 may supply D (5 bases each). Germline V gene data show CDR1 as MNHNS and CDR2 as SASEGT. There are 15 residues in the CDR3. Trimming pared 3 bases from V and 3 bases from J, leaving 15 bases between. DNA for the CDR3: TGTGCCAGCAGTGAGATGCCGGGGCAGGACTACGAGCAGTACTTC. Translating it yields CASSEMPGQDYEQYF.

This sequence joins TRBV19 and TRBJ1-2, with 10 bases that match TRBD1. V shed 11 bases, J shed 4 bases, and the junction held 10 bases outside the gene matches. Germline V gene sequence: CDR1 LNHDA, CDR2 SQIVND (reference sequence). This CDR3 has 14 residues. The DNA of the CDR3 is TGTGCCTCACGGAAAAGGACAGGGGGCTATGGCTACACCTTC. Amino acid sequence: CASRKRTGGYGYTF.

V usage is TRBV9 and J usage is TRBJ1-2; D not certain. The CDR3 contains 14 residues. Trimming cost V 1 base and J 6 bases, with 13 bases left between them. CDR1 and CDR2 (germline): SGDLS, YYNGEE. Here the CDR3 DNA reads TGTGCCAGCAGCGTACTGGGGTCTCGGAATGGCTACACCTTC. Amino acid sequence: CASSVLGSRNGYTF.

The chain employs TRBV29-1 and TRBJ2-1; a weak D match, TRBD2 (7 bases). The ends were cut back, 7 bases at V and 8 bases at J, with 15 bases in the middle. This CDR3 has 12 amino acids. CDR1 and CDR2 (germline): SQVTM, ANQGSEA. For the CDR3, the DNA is TGCAGCGCCGGGGGGCTAGTGCATGAGCAGTTCTTC. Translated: CSAGGLVHEQFF.

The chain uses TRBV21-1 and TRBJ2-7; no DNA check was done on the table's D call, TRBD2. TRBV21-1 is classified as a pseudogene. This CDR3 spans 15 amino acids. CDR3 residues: CASRTPGWTGYEQYF. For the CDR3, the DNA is TGTGCCAGTCGAACTCCGGGGTGGACTGGTTACGAGCAGTACTTC.